This is a list of T cell receptor beta chains from one sample in a study of fetal regulatory T cell absence and autoimmunity. The repertoire was sequenced with immunoSEQ multiplex PCR; TCRdb's copy has only in-frame clones and lacks some. The sample yields about 50,000 clones, around 85% seen once. Sequencing was performed on cord blood. The origin of the receptors is a newborn boy with IPEX syndrome. CDR3s include the opening cysteine and the closing phenylalanine or tryptophan. Fields, in order: V gene, CDR3 length, J gene, CDR3 protein.

TRBV30	12	TRBJ1-2	CAWSELNAGYTF
TRBV27	15	TRBJ2-3	CASSLFSLETDTQYF
TRBV23-1	15	TRBJ2-1	CASSHRGQGGNEQFF
TRBV5-1	16	TRBJ2-5	CASSLDPSGAWETQYF
TRBV5-6	15	TRBJ1-6	CASSLSGYYNSPLHF
TRBV7-2	12	TRBJ2-5	CASRLAGETQYF
TRBV4-2	14	TRBJ2-7	CASSQGGQRYEQYF
TRBV27	15	TRBJ2-5	CASSLWSGGWETQYF
TRBV7-9	16	TRBJ2-2	CASSLSRLATTGELFF
TRBV27	15	TRBJ1-2	CASSLRGGLNYGYTF
TRBV5-1	12	TRBJ2-5	CASSLAGETQYF
TRBV18	13	TRBJ1-3	CASSPDRENTIYF
TRBV6-1	15	TRBJ2-7	CASKAGPEAFYEQYF
TRBV5-6	13	TRBJ2-7	CASSLWGAYEQYF
TRBV18	15	TRBJ2-7	CASSPPSGRAYEQYF
TRBV7-9	15	TRBJ2-3	CASSPPRTSTDTQYF
TRBV6-5	13	TRBJ1-1	CASSPGFNTEAFF
TRBV12-2	18	TRBJ2-7	CASRFGLAGGPWVYEQYF
TRBV30	10	TRBJ1-2	CAWGFYGYTF
TRBV4-1	14	TRBJ2-4	CASSQVLAKNIQYF
TRBV19	16	TRBJ2-7	CASSIHLGQGPYEQYF
TRBV6-6	14	TRBJ2-7	CASSWTGETYEQYF
TRBV7-2	15	TRBJ2-5	CASSSSQTSWETQYF
TRBV7-9	13	TRBJ2-1	CASSSWPSNEQFF
TRBV7-9	14	TRBJ1-2	CASSGTGADYGYTF
TRBV27	14	TRBJ2-3	CASSLDRGTDTQYF
TRBV16	14	TRBJ1-5	CASSQSSGNQPQHF
TRBV19	14	TRBJ2-3	CASSIDRRTDTQYF
TRBV6-6	13	TRBJ2-6	CASSYAGANVLTF
TRBV5-4	14	TRBJ2-7	CASSFEADTYEQYF
TRBV7-9	16	TRBJ1-1	CASSLEGLGGDTEAFF
TRBV11-3	15	TRBJ2-6	CASSLTSSGANVLTF
TRBV5-5	15	TRBJ1-2	CASSGYIQANYGYTF
TRBV27	14	TRBJ2-7	CASSLLASSYEQYF
TRBV10-1	15	TRBJ2-3	CASGNSGGPRDTQYF
TRBV6-5	13	TRBJ2-2	CASKGIRTGELFF
TRBV5-5	14	TRBJ2-3	CASSWDRRTDTQYF
TRBV6-5	14	TRBJ2-2	CASSYFQNTGELFF
TRBV6-6	15	TRBJ2-3	CASSYSALVRDTQYF
TRBV7-6	13	TRBJ2-7	CASSLGESYEQYF
TRBV7-2	14	TRBJ1-2	CASSLPNRVMGYTF
TRBV21-1	12	TRBJ1-1	CASEFGGTEAFF
TRBV19	12	TRBJ1-2	CASKHTNYGYTF
TRBV19	13	TRBJ1-1	CASSISVGAEAFF
TRBV5-6	16	TRBJ2-7	CASSLVRGLDSYEQYF